The 32 T cell receptor beta chains listed next were all sequenced from one sample in a study of blood T cell repertoires in COVID-19 (TCRdb year 2020). Receptor libraries were prepared by the immunoSEQ multiplex PCR assay. The table was pulled from immuneACCESS by TCRdb, which kept in-frame rearrangements only. Such tables lose some clones; where checked, under half of the loss comes from unresolved V genes, and the rest has no known cause. In this sample the table shows about 350,000 clones, around nine tenths of which occur a single time. The ten largest clones take up 0.95% to 1.1% of the sample. Sequences were obtained from PBMCs or T cells enriched from blood (not recorded which). These receptors originate from a woman aged 25-40 years who had been exposed to COVID-19.

This clone has just a few counts. J is TRBJ2-1 and V is TRBV7-3; TRBD2 matches at 8 bases. CDR1 is SGHTA and CDR2 is FQGTGA in the germline V gene. With V trimmed by 0 bases and J by 3 bases, 7 bases remained unmatched. The CDR3 loop spans 17 amino acids. CDR3: CASSLTYSGTDYNEQFF. The CDR3 coding sequence is TGTGCCAGCAGCTTAACCTATAGCGGGACCGACTACAATGAGCAGTTCTTC.

The chain joins TRBV30 to TRBJ2-3; the D gene is possibly TRBD2 (6 bases). The V gene lost 1 base and the J gene lost 10 bases, with 12 bases spanning the gap. The CDR3 length is 12 residues. Germline V gene data show CDR1 as GTSNPN and CDR2 as SVGIG (reference sequence). DNA of the CDR3: TGTGCCTGGAGTGGGGGACTGGGAGCGCAGTATTTT. It yields the protein CAWSGGLGAQYF.

J is TRBJ1-5 and V is TRBV30, with a tentative D call TRBD1 (6 bases). There are 14 residues in the CDR3. In germline, CDR1 is GTSNPN, CDR2 SVGIG (reference sequence). Trimming removed 0 bases from V and 5 bases from J, with 11 bases in between. Written as DNA, the CDR3 is TGTGCCTGGAGTGTAGGGCAGGGGTATCAGCCCCAGCATTTT. As protein: CAWSVGQGYQPQHF.

The CDR3: CASSLRQGREKLFF. The CDR3 DNA follows: TGTGCCAGCAGCTTACGACAGGGGCGGGAAAAACTGTTTTTT. J is TRBJ1-4 and V is TRBV7-2, with 8 positions matching TRBD1. Germline V gives CDR1 SGHTA, CDR2 FQGNSA. Losses at the gene ends were 2 bases for V and 8 bases for J; bases not matched to a gene: 4. The CDR3 sequence is 14 residues long.

CDR3 sequence (DNA): TGTGCCAGCAGCCTATCGGGACAGGGGTTGGTTGGGCAGTACTTC. Encoded protein: CASSLSGQGLVGQYF. V usage is TRBV4-2 and J usage is TRBJ2-7; 10 bases line up with TRBD1. The CDR3 sequence is 15 residues long. CDR1 and CDR2 from the germline V gene are LGHNA and YNFKEQ. J lost 9 bases, V lost 4 bases, and 12 bases had no gene match.

The chain uses TRBV15 and TRBJ1-3; D is perhaps TRBD1 (6 bases). The CDR3 runs to 13 residues. Trimming cost V 7 bases and J 0 bases, with 7 bases left between them. Germline V gene sequence: CDR1 LNHNV, CDR2 YYDKDF (reference sequence). The CDR3 sequence: CATKDSSGNTIYF. The CDR3 DNA reads TGTGCCACCAAGGACAGCTCTGGAAACACCATATATTTT.

The chain is built from TRBV27 and TRBJ2-7; D not certain. Germline V CDR1 and CDR2: MNHEY, SMNVEV (reference sequence). The CDR3 extends over 12 amino acids. Trimming cost V 6 bases and J 2 bases, with 8 bases left between them. CDR3 in DNA: TGTGCCAGCAGCTCCCCTCCCTACGAGCAGTACTTC. As protein: CASSSPPYEQYF.

J is TRBJ2-1 and V is TRBV5-6; D gene uncertain. The CDR3 is 11 residues long. The germline CDR1 and CDR2 sequences are SGHDT and YYEEEE. Trimming took 2 bases from V and 8 from J, leaving 5 bases between them. The CDR3 bases are TGTGCCAGCAGCTTTGGCCATGAGCAGTTCTTC. Amino acids: CASSFGHEQFF. The variable domain in full, with the rest retrieved from reference TRBV5-6 and TRBJ2-1, is DAGVTQSPTHLIKTRGQQVTLRCSPKSGHDTVSWYQQALGQGPQFIFQYYEEEERQRGNFPDRFSGHQFPNYSSELNVNALLLGDSALYLCASSFGHEQFFGPGTRLTVL.

This clone was detected a few times. J is TRBJ1-1 and V is TRBV2, with TRBD1 matching 9 bases. CDR3 length: 14 residues. With 5 bases clipped from V and 3 bases from J, the junction kept 4 bases outside the gene matches. Germline CDR1 is SNHLY and CDR2 is FYNNEI. This chain's CDR3 is CASSYRGRDTEAFF. DNA for the CDR3: TGTGCCAGCAGTTACAGGGGGCGAGACACTGAAGCTTTCTTT.

This clone is a singleton in its sample. This chain connects TRBV5-1 to TRBJ1-2; 7 nucleotides match TRBD1. CDR1 and CDR2 (germline): SGHRS, YFSETQ. The V segment lost 4 bases and the J segment 4 bases; nucleotides outside the gene matches: 13. CDR3 size: 16 residues. For the CDR3, the DNA is TGCGCCAGCAGCCAAGAGAGGTGGACAGGTGGCTATGGCTACACCTTC. Translation gives CASSQERWTGGYGYTF.

The rearrangement joins TRBV7-9 to TRBJ2-1; D remains unclear. This CDR3 has 12 amino acids. Germline-derived CDR1 and CDR2 are SEHNR and FQNEAQ (reference sequence). V shed 4 bases and J shed 3 bases, with 4 bases lying between them. The CDR3 loop reads CASSSVYNEQFF. The CDR3 nucleotides read TGTGCCAGCAGCTCGGTCTACAATGAGCAGTTCTTC.

The chain couples TRBV5-1 to TRBJ1-2, with TRBD1 matching 8 bases. Germline V gene data show CDR1 as SGHRS and CDR2 as YFSETQ. The CDR3 totals 15 residues. Trimming removed 2 bases from V and 0 bases from J; junction bases left unmatched: 3. In DNA, the CDR3 is TGCGCCAGCAGCTTATCACAGGGGGCTAACTATGGCTACACCTTC. It translates to CASSLSQGANYGYTF.

The chain links TRBV2 to TRBJ2-3; possible D gene TRBD2, 5 bases. The length of the CDR3 is 15 residues. V lost 6 bases and J lost 3, with 16 bases in between. CDR1 is SNHLY and CDR2 is FYNNEI in the germline V gene. CDR3 protein: CASSTRPVGTDTQYF. The CDR3 DNA reads TGTGCCAGCAGCACTAGGCCCGTGGGGACAGATACGCAGTATTTT.

The chain employs TRBV28 and TRBJ1-2, with D maybe TRBD1 (5 bases). This CDR3 spans 15 amino acids. V gave up 2 bases and J gave up 6 bases, with 16 bases separating them. The germline V gene encodes CDR1 MDHEN and CDR2 SYDVKM. The CDR3 DNA is TGTGCCAGCAGTTTAGGCCAGGGTTTCTTCCATGGCTACACCTTC. Encoded protein: CASSLGQGFFHGYTF.

J is TRBJ1-1 and V is TRBV11-1, with D unresolved. The length of the CDR3 is 13 residues. Germline-derived CDR1 and CDR2 are SGHAT and FQDESV (reference sequence). Deletions cut 5 bases from V and 0 bases from J, with 7 bases between. DNA for the CDR3: TGTGCCAGCAGCCCGTATCTGAACACTGAAGCTTTCTTT. Its translation is CASSPYLNTEAFF.

The gene calls are TRBV27 and TRBJ2-1; possibly TRBD2 for D (5 bases). There are 15 residues in the CDR3. Looked up from germline, CDR1 is MNHEY and CDR2 is SMNVEV (reference sequence). V gave up 4 bases and J gave up 3 bases, with 13 bases separating them. This CDR3 reads CASSSDWTNYNEQFF. In nucleotides, the CDR3 is TGTGCCAGCAGTTCGGACTGGACGAACTACAATGAGCAGTTCTTC.

The chain joins TRBV18 to TRBJ2-7; 9 nucleotides align to TRBD2. Trimming at V came to 1 base and at J to 0 bases, leaving 1 base not matched to a gene. The germline V gene has CDR1 KGHSH and CDR2 LQKENI. The CDR3 contains 15 residues. CDR3 nucleotides: TGTGCCAGCTCACCACGACTAGCGGACTCCTACGAGCAGTACTTC. Amino acids: CASSPRLADSYEQYF.

The rearrangement uses TRBV19 and TRBJ2-6; D remains unclear. The ends were cut back, 3 bases at V and 4 bases at J, with 13 bases in the middle. This CDR3 is built from 16 residues. Germline CDR1 is LNHDA and CDR2 is SQIVND (reference sequence). The CDR3 protein is CASSIKPVMGANVLTF. CDR3 in DNA: TGTGCCAGTAGTATTAAGCCCGTCATGGGGGCCAACGTCCTGACTTTC.

The V and J genes are TRBV28 and TRBJ2-7; 8 bases match TRBD1. This CDR3 has 14 residues. CDR1 is MDHEN, CDR2 SYDVKM, per germline. V lost 7 bases, J lost 2 bases, and 7 bases stayed unmatched. The CDR3 DNA follows: TGTGCCAGCACCACGACAGGGGCCCCCTACGAGCAGTACTTC. Protein: CASTTTGAPYEQYF.

The V gene is TRBV4-2, the J gene TRBJ1-3; 7 nucleotides agree with TRBD1. Germline assignment: CDR1 LGHNA and CDR2 YNFKEQ. CDR3 length: 17 amino acids. The V segment lost 0 bases and the J segment 0 bases; nucleotides outside the gene matches: 5. The CDR3 nucleotides read TGTGCCAGCAGCCAAGATAGGACAGGACCCTCTGGAAACACCATATATTTT. It translates to CASSQDRTGPSGNTIYF.

The chain couples TRBV28 to TRBJ1-6; D possibly corresponds to TRBD1 (6 bases). Germline CDR1 MDHEN, CDR2 SYDVKM. The length of the CDR3 is 15 residues. Trimming left V 5 bases short and J 5 bases short, with 13 bases between. For the CDR3, the DNA is TGTGCCAGCAGTATTACGGGACACCATAATTCACCCCTCCACTTT. Translation gives CASSITGHHNSPLHF.

The CDR3 protein is CASSLGQGLVYGYTF. CDR3 nucleotides: TGCGCCAGCAGCTTGGGACAGGGTCTCGTCTATGGCTACACCTTC. J is TRBJ1-2 and V is TRBV5-1; 7 bases align to TRBD1. This CDR3 has 15 residues. Germline CDR1 SGHRS, CDR2 YFSETQ. V was clipped by 0 bases and J by 4 bases; unmatched bases: 6.

The chain carries TRBV6-1 and TRBJ1-1, with D hard to call. V shed 3 bases and J shed 0 bases, with 20 bases lying between them. CDR1 is MNHNS, CDR2 SASEGT, per germline. This CDR3 is built from 18 residues. The CDR3 bases are TGTGCCAGCAGTGAGGTCCCGCCGGGAGTTTTTATGAACACTGAAGCTTTCTTT. It encodes CASSEVPPGVFMNTEAFF.

The gene calls are TRBV27 and TRBJ1-6, with 8 bases fitting TRBD1. The V gene's germline CDR1 is MNHEY and CDR2 SMNVEV (reference sequence). Unmatched junction bases numbered 14, after V lost 8 bases and J lost 8 bases. The CDR3 is made up of 16 amino acids. CDR3 in amino acids: CASRLPRTGRDSPLHF. CDR3 sequence (DNA): TGTGCCAGCCGATTACCCAGGACAGGGCGGGATTCACCCCTCCACTTT.

The gene calls are TRBV7-3 and TRBJ2-1, with a weak D call TRBD2 (6 bases). The germline V gene has CDR1 SGHTA and CDR2 FQGTGA. The CDR3 spans 15 residues. The V gene lost 0 bases and the J gene lost 5 bases, with 11 bases spanning the gap. In DNA form, the CDR3 reads TGTGCCAGCAGCTTAACGGCGGGAAGGAACAATGAGCAGTTCTTC. Amino acids: CASSLTAGRNNEQFF.

This clone was seen only once. This sequence joins TRBV3-1 (or the pseudogene TRBV3-2) and TRBJ1-4, with D perhaps matching TRBD1 (6 bases). The germline V and J ends were trimmed by 2 bases and 4 bases, with 20 bases remaining between them. The germline V gene has CDR1 LGHDT and CDR2 YNNKEL (reference sequence). There are 18 residues in the CDR3. The CDR3 nucleotides read TGTGCCAGCAGCCAACTGACCCTCAGGGGAGTAGGTAATGAAAAACTGTTTTTT. Protein product: CASSQLTLRGVGNEKLFF.

The chain uses TRBV9 and TRBJ2-1, with D perhaps matching TRBD2 (5 bases). CDR1 is SGDLS and CDR2 is YYNGEE in the germline V gene. Trimming pared 0 bases from V and 6 bases from J, leaving 16 bases between. The CDR3 loop spans 16 amino acids. The CDR3 here is CASSVGWISGSNEQFF. Here the CDR3 DNA reads TGTGCCAGCAGCGTAGGTTGGATCTCGGGGTCCAATGAGCAGTTCTTC.

The rearrangement links TRBV27 to TRBJ2-1, with D possibly being TRBD1 (5 bases). Per germline, CDR1 MNHEY and CDR2 SMNVEV (reference sequence). The CDR3 is 16 amino acids. Trimming took off 2 bases at V and 0 bases at J, with 11 bases between the two ends. CDR3 in DNA: TGTGCCAGCAGTTTACCCAGGGTAAACTCCTACAATGAGCAGTTCTTC. Residues: CASSLPRVNSYNEQFF.

The rearrangement links TRBV5-4 to TRBJ1-2; perhaps TRBD1 as D (5 bases). Trimming cost V 4 bases and J 5 bases, with 18 bases left between them. The CDR3 has 15 amino acids. CDR1 and CDR2 (germline): SGHNT, YYREEE (reference sequence). The CDR3 loop reads CASSLEGRRGYGYTF. The CDR3 DNA reads as TGTGCCAGCAGCCTCGAAGGGCGGCGGGGGTATGGCTACACCTTC.

The rearrangement uses TRBV7-9 and TRBJ1-2; 9 positions agree with TRBD1. Losses at the gene ends were 5 bases for V and 8 bases for J; bases not matched to a gene: 9. Germline CDR1 and CDR2: SEHNR and FQNEAQ (reference sequence). This CDR3 contains 14 residues. The CDR3 nucleotides are TGTGCCAGCAGCGCAAGTCTACAGGGGGCCGGCTACACCTTC. It specifies CASSASLQGAGYTF.

The CDR3 protein is CATSGGQNLNQPQHF. The CDR3 nucleotides are TGTGCCACCAGTGGAGGGCAGAACTTGAATCAGCCCCAGCATTTT. This chain uses TRBV24-1 with TRBJ1-5; no firm D call. V lost 5 bases and J lost 4, with 14 bases in between. Germline CDR1 reads KGHDR; CDR2 reads SFDVKD. This CDR3 is built from 15 residues.

This clone showed up just once. This chain links TRBV12-3 or TRBV12-4 with TRBJ1-2; 7 bases line up with TRBD1. The V segment lost 4 bases and the J segment 7 bases; nucleotides outside the gene matches: 3. The CDR3 covers 12 residues. The CDR3 DNA sequence: TGTGCCAGCAGTTCAGGGGGGATTGGCTACACCTTC. This codes for CASSSGGIGYTF.